One sample yielded the 23 T cell receptor beta chains listed below, sequenced in a study of blood T cell repertoires in COVID-19. Repertoires were generated with immunoSEQ multiplex PCR, while TCRdb's copy carries only in-frame clones and drops some. The top ten hold 16% of the sample, which has about 120,000 clones, roughly 78% seen once. The sample comprised peripheral blood. The receptors originated from a man in his 60s with active or convalescent COVID-19.

The CDR3 sequence: CASSPLAGSSYEQYF. For the CDR3, the DNA is TGTGCCAGCAGTCCCCTAGCGGGAAGCTCCTACGAGCAGTACTTC. The chain links TRBV28 to TRBJ2-7; 9 bases align to TRBD2. Germline V gene data show CDR1 as MDHEN and CDR2 as SYDVKM. Trimming at V came to 5 bases and at J to 0 bases, leaving 5 bases not matched to a gene. This CDR3 comprises 15 residues.

This clone was seen more than once but under ten times. The CDR3: CASSLGRGDEAFF. The CDR3 bases are TGTGCCAGCAGCTTAGGTCGGGGAGATGAAGCTTTCTTT. The rearrangement links TRBV7-9 to TRBJ1-1; D is unresolved. V shed 1 base and J shed 7 bases, with 10 bases lying between them. This CDR3 contains 13 residues. Looked up from germline, CDR1 is SEHNR and CDR2 is FQNEAQ (reference sequence).

This clone has a handful of counts. The rearrangement uses TRBV28 and TRBJ1-3; no clear D gene. CDR1 MDHEN and CDR2 SYDVKM come from the germline V gene. The CDR3 runs 11 residues. The V gene lost 6 bases and the J gene lost 4 bases, with 4 bases spanning the gap. The DNA of the CDR3 is TGTGCCAGCAGCCCGGGAAACACCATATATTTT. It encodes CASSPGNTIYF.

The V gene is TRBV6-5, the J gene TRBJ2-7; D call uncertain. The CDR3 covers 12 residues. The germline V and J ends were trimmed by 6 bases and 1 base, with 7 bases remaining between them. Per germline, CDR1 MNHEY and CDR2 SVGAGI. CDR3 sequence: CASSRLSYEQYF. The CDR3 DNA is TGTGCCAGCAGCAGGCTTTCCTACGAGCAGTACTTC.

This clone was seen only once. This sequence joins TRBV12-3 or TRBV12-4 and TRBJ1-1, with 7 bases that match TRBD1. The V gene end was trimmed by 6 bases and the J gene end by 11 bases; junction bases not matched to a gene: 9. The CDR3 covers 12 residues. The CDR3 DNA sequence: TGTGCCAGCAGCCTAAACAAGGGGGCGGCTTTCTTT. Translated, it gives CASSLNKGAAFF.

The chain recombines TRBV5-1 with TRBJ1-2; 7 nucleotides line up with TRBD1. The V gene end was trimmed by 3 bases and the J gene end by 4 bases; junction bases not matched to a gene: 9. Germline CDR1 SGHRS, CDR2 YFSETQ. CDR3 size: 15 residues. The CDR3 reads CASSSTGAPLYGYTF. The CDR3 region has the DNA TGCGCCAGCAGCTCCACAGGGGCGCCACTCTATGGCTACACCTTC.

CDR3 sequence: CASSQGAQGGGYTF. CDR3 sequence (DNA): TGTGCCAGCAGCCAAGGGGCCCAGGGTGGTGGCTACACCTTC. The chain couples TRBV3-1 (or the pseudogene TRBV3-2) to TRBJ1-2; D perhaps matches TRBD1 (5 bases). Germline V gives CDR1 LGHDT, CDR2 YNNKEL (reference sequence). V was shortened by 1 base and J by 7 bases, with 13 bases between the two germline ends. The CDR3 has 14 residues.

The chain is built from TRBV3-1 (or the pseudogene TRBV3-2) and TRBJ1-4; D gene ambiguous. CDR3 length equals 15 residues. Germline lookup yields CDR1 LGHDT and CDR2 YNNKEL (reference sequence). V lost 3 bases and J 0 bases, leaving 8 bases between the germline ends. The CDR3 sequence: CASSQALATNEKLFF. The CDR3 DNA follows: TGTGCCAGCAGCCAGGCCCTTGCAACTAATGAAAAACTGTTTTTT.

The rearrangement uses TRBV4-2 and TRBJ2-2, with a weak D call TRBD2 (6 bases). Trimming shortened V by 2 bases and J by 2 bases, and 12 bases separated the two germline ends. CDR3 length: 16 amino acids. Germline V gene data show CDR1 as LGHNA and CDR2 as YNFKEQ. Here the CDR3 DNA reads TGTGCCAGCAGCCAACTTGGGCGGGGCAACACCGGGGAGCTGTTTTTT. It is translated as CASSQLGRGNTGELFF.

The genes are TRBV20-1 and TRBJ2-7, with D possibly matching TRBD1 (5 bases). V shed 7 bases and J shed 2 bases, with 9 bases lying between them. This CDR3 is 11 amino acids long. The germline CDR1 and CDR2 sequences are DFQATT and SNEGSKA (reference sequence). The CDR3 bases are TGCAGTGTCCGCAGGGCCTACGAGCAGTACTTC. It translates to CSVRRAYEQYF.

A single count supports this clone. The chain joins TRBV28 to TRBJ2-5; TRBD2 aligns across 12 bases. The CDR3 extends over 16 amino acids. V was pared by 6 bases and J by 2 bases, with 7 bases of the junction left unmatched. The germline V gene encodes CDR1 MDHEN and CDR2 SYDVKM. CDR3 sequence reads: CASSFLAGGPQETQYF. For the CDR3, the DNA is TGTGCCAGCAGCTTCCTAGCGGGAGGGCCTCAAGAGACCCAGTACTTC.

The chain carries TRBV11-2 and TRBJ2-2; TRBD1 might be the D (5 bases). The V end was cut by 3 bases, the J end by 2 bases, with 7 bases between. From germline, CDR1 is SGHAT and CDR2 FQNNGV. The CDR3 covers 14 residues. The chain's CDR3 is CASSLRTNTGELFF. The CDR3 DNA sequence: TGTGCCAGCAGCTTGAGGACAAACACCGGGGAGCTGTTTTTT.

This clone was counted between two and nine times. The gene calls are TRBV7-2 and TRBJ1-6; D gene ambiguous. CDR3 length: 15 amino acids. CDR1 is SGHTA and CDR2 is FQGNSA in the germline V gene. V dropped 2 bases and J dropped 1 base, with 6 bases sitting between them. The CDR3 reads CASSLQFSYNSPLHF. CDR3 nucleotide sequence: TGTGCCAGCAGCTTACAGTTTTCCTATAATTCACCCCTCCACTTT.

The V gene is TRBV10-3, the J gene TRBJ1-6, with a possible D match to TRBD1 (6 bases). The CDR3 covers 14 residues. The V gene's germline CDR1 is ENHRY and CDR2 SYGVKD. The V gene lost 5 bases and the J gene lost 9 bases, with 14 bases spanning the gap. CDR3 bases: TGTGCCATCAGTCCGGGGGGCGAGCTTTCACCCCTCCACTTT. This sequence encodes CAISPGGELSPLHF.

The chain joins TRBV7-9 to TRBJ2-2, with a weak D call TRBD1 (6 bases). V lost 5 bases and J 1 base, leaving 11 bases between the germline ends. Germline V gene data show CDR1 as SEHNR and CDR2 as FQNEAQ (reference sequence). This CDR3 contains 15 residues. The CDR3 region is CASSPDSLNTGELFF. The CDR3 coding sequence is TGTGCCAGCAGCCCGGACAGCCTGAACACCGGGGAGCTGTTTTTT.

The chain recombines TRBV28 with TRBJ1-3; D call uncertain. The V gene lost 3 bases and the J gene lost 1 base, with 7 bases spanning the gap. Looked up from germline, CDR1 is MDHEN and CDR2 is SYDVKM. The CDR3 consists of 14 residues. CDR3 DNA sequence: TGTGCCAGCAGTTTCGGGAGTTCTGGAAACACCATATATTTT. The encoded protein is CASSFGSSGNTIYF.

The chain carries TRBV4-1 and TRBJ2-7; D is perhaps TRBD1 (5 bases). The germline V gene has CDR1 MGHRA and CDR2 YSYEKL. The CDR3 loop spans 14 amino acids. V was clipped by 3 bases and J by 0 bases, with 9 bases between them. The CDR3, as DNA: TGCGCCAGCAGCCAGCAGACAGTCTCCTACGAGCAGTACTTC. Amino acid sequence: CASSQQTVSYEQYF.

V gene TRBV5-1 combines with J gene TRBJ2-7, with a possible D match to TRBD1 (7 bases). Germline CDR1 and CDR2: SGHRS and YFSETQ. The CDR3 extends over 15 amino acids. Trimming took off 0 bases at V and 4 bases at J, with 14 bases between the two ends. In nucleotides, the CDR3 is TGCGCCAGCAGCTTGGCCGGCCAGGGGGGTTACGAGCAGTACTTC. Protein sequence: CASSLAGQGGYEQYF.

This clone was recorded a few times. The chain uses TRBV27 and TRBJ2-2; 13 nucleotides line up with TRBD2. V was pared by 6 bases and J by 4 bases, with 14 bases of the junction left unmatched. The CDR3 sequence is 19 residues long. Germline loops: CDR1 MNHEY, CDR2 SMNVEV (reference sequence). CDR3 sequence: CASSRTSGRAGSGTGELFF. The CDR3 nucleotides are TGTGCCAGCAGCCGTACTAGCGGGAGGGCCGGGAGTGGCACCGGGGAGCTGTTTTTT.

This clone was seen only a few times. The chain has TRBV5-1 and TRBJ2-5; possible D gene TRBD2, 6 bases. CDR1 SGHRS and CDR2 YFSETQ come from the germline V gene. This CDR3 has 16 residues. V was trimmed by 3 bases and J by 1 base, leaving 16 bases between them. The CDR3 region is CASSSGRGSLQETQYF. Here the CDR3 DNA reads TGCGCCAGCAGCTCGGGACGGGGGAGCCTCCAAGAGACCCAGTACTTC.

This chain joins TRBV29-1 and TRBJ2-4; D may be TRBD1 (6 bases). Germline V gene sequence: CDR1 SQVTM, CDR2 ANQGSEA. Trimming pared 3 bases from V and 3 bases from J, leaving 15 bases between. There are 15 residues in the CDR3. The CDR3 DNA sequence: TGCAGCGTTGAGCGAGGGGGTGAGGTCAAAAACATTCAGTACTTC. It specifies CSVERGGEVKNIQYF.

The genes are TRBV27 and TRBJ1-5, with 9 bases matching TRBD1. V was clipped by 7 bases and J by 2 bases; unmatched bases: 3. Germline V lookup: CDR1 MNHEY, CDR2 SMNVEV (reference sequence). This CDR3 region has 14 residues. CDR3 coding DNA: TGTGCCAGCATGACAGGGGGTGGCAATCAGCCCCAGCATTTT. Translation: CASMTGGGNQPQHF.

This chain connects TRBV20-1 to TRBJ2-5; no reliable D call. CDR1 is DFQATT, CDR2 SNEGSKA, per germline (reference sequence). V shed 3 bases and J shed 5 bases, with 13 bases lying between them. CDR3 length: 13 amino acids. CDR3 bases: TGCAGTGCTAGTGTCCTCGACGGGGAGACCCAGTACTTC. Its protein is CSASVLDGETQYF.